Each of the 13 T cell receptor beta chains below was sequenced from the same sample in a study of blood T cell repertoires in COVID-19. Here immunoSEQ multiplex PCR was the method, and the copy in TCRdb shows in-frame clones only, minus some. In the table there are around 380,000 clones, roughly 77% of which are singletons. Sequenced input: peripheral blood. The receptors here all came from a human donor with acute or convalescent COVID-19. The donor label of this sample is uncertain.

V is TRBV18 and J is TRBJ1-1; D gene ambiguous. Germline V CDR1 and CDR2: KGHSH, LQKENI. Trimming took off 2 bases at V and 2 bases at J, with 9 bases between the two ends. This CDR3 is built from 14 residues. CDR3 nucleotide sequence: TGTGCCAGCTCACCAGGCTTTGATAACACTGAAGCTTTCTTT. This sequence encodes CASSPGFDNTEAFF.

This clone has only a few counts. The chain links TRBV29-1 to TRBJ1-1; D gene unclear. The CDR3 totals 14 residues. The V end was cut by 2 bases, the J end by 0 bases, with 10 bases between. The V gene's germline CDR1 is SQVTM and CDR2 ANQGSEA. CDR3 residues: CSVEIGRMNTEAFF. In nucleotides, the CDR3 is TGCAGCGTTGAAATAGGGAGAATGAACACTGAAGCTTTCTTT. Supplemented by reference TRBV29-1 and TRBJ1-1, the full variable domain reads SAVISQKPSRDICQRGTSLTIQCQVDSQVTMMFWYRQQPGQSLTLIATANQGSEATYESGFVIDKFPISRPNLTFSTLTVSNMSPEDSSIYLCSVEIGRMNTEAFFGQGTRLTVV.

This rearrangement joins TRBV15 to TRBJ1-1, with D perhaps matching TRBD1 (5 bases). Trimming shortened V by 0 bases and J by 4 bases, and 9 bases separated the two germline ends. The germline gives CDR1 LNHNV, CDR2 YYDKDF (reference sequence). The CDR3 is 14 residues long. This chain's CDR3 is CATSRDRVRTEAFF. The CDR3 region has the DNA TGTGCCACCAGCAGAGACAGGGTGCGCACTGAAGCTTTCTTT.

CDR3 residues: CASTKRGGGVNTGELFF. The CDR3 region has the DNA TGTGCCAGCACCAAAAGAGGTGGCGGGGTGAACACCGGGGAGCTGTTTTTT. This chain links TRBV7-7 with TRBJ2-2, with a tentative D call TRBD2 (6 bases). The CDR3 is made up of 17 amino acids. V was trimmed by 7 bases and J by 1 base, leaving 19 bases between them. CDR1 and CDR2 from the germline V gene are SSHAT and FNYEAQ (reference sequence).

The chain is built from TRBV5-1 and TRBJ1-1; 11 nucleotides agree with TRBD1. The junction had 10 bases not matched to a gene; V was cut back by 4 bases and J by 5 bases. Germline assignment: CDR1 SGHRS and CDR2 YFSETQ. The CDR3 consists of 16 residues. CDR3 sequence (DNA): TGCGCCAGCAGCCGGATTTCCGGGACAGGGGGGACTGAAGCTTTCTTT. Amino acid sequence: CASSRISGTGGTEAFF.

The CDR3 here is CASSLDREGDEQFF. CDR3 sequence (DNA): TGCGCCAGCAGCTTGGACAGGGAGGGCGATGAGCAGTTCTTC. The gene calls are TRBV5-1 and TRBJ2-1, with D possibly being TRBD2 (7 bases). This CDR3 comprises 14 residues. The ends were cut back, 0 bases at V and 8 bases at J, with 12 bases in the middle. Germline V gene lookup returns CDR1 SGHRS and CDR2 YFSETQ.

This clone was recorded once. The gene calls are TRBV2 and TRBJ1-1; D remains unclear. This CDR3 has 17 amino acids. Germline CDR1 and CDR2: SNHLY and FYNNEI. V was shortened by 5 bases and J by 0 bases, with 19 bases between the two germline ends. CDR3 nucleotide sequence: TGTGCCAGCAGTTCTCGAGGACGGGGTCAATTGAACACTGAAGCTTTCTTT. Translating gives CASSSRGRGQLNTEAFF.

The chain has TRBV27 and TRBJ2-7; maybe TRBD1 (6 bases). Germline V gives CDR1 MNHEY, CDR2 SMNVEV (reference sequence). The ends were cut back, 5 bases at V and 4 bases at J, with 15 bases in the middle. The CDR3 length is 14 residues. CDR3 in amino acids: CASSPPGQIYEQYF. CDR3 DNA: TGTGCCAGCAGTCCTCCGGGACAAATTTACGAGCAGTACTTC.

This clone has only a few counts. The gene calls are TRBV29-1 and TRBJ1-1, with a possible D match to TRBD1 (5 bases). The V and J ends lost 6 bases and 11 bases respectively, with 16 bases between them. The CDR3 spans 11 residues. Germline loops: CDR1 SQVTM, CDR2 ANQGSEA. The CDR3 DNA is TGCAGCGTCCGGGACTCTCAGGAGGCTTTCTTT. It translates to CSVRDSQEAFF.

About this clone: The same CDR3 can be traced to other DNA sequences in this sample. The chain links TRBV9 to TRBJ1-6, with 7 nucleotides matching TRBD1. J was trimmed by 7 bases and V by 2 bases; bases with no gene match: 3. The CDR3 consists of 14 residues. CDR1 is SGDLS, CDR2 YYNGEE, per germline. CDR3 DNA sequence: TGTGCCAGCAGCGTTGGGACAGCGAATTCACCCCTCCACTTT. Protein product: CASSVGTANSPLHF.

This clone was recorded a few times. The chain joins TRBV7-9 to TRBJ1-2; D perhaps matches TRBD1 (5 bases). Germline CDR1 reads SEHNR; CDR2 reads FQNEAQ (reference sequence). Trimming stripped 6 bases from V and 1 base from J, with 12 bases between. The CDR3 spans 14 residues. The CDR3 reads CASRTENDNYGYTF. The CDR3 nucleotides are TGTGCCAGCAGGACAGAAAATGATAACTATGGCTACACCTTC.

The chain carries TRBV3-1 (or the pseudogene TRBV3-2) and TRBJ2-5; TRBD2 agrees at 7 bases. Germline V gene sequence: CDR1 LGHDT, CDR2 YNNKEL (reference sequence). This CDR3 is built from 14 residues. The V gene end was trimmed by 5 bases and the J gene end by 1 base; junction bases not matched to a gene: 4. The CDR3 spells CASSSRGVQETQYF. CDR3 in DNA: TGTGCCAGCAGCTCTCGGGGGGTCCAAGAGACCCAGTACTTC.

The chain combines TRBV28 with TRBJ1-6, with D possibly matching TRBD1 (5 bases). V was trimmed by 8 bases and J by 7 bases, leaving 12 bases between them. Germline V gene data show CDR1 as MDHEN and CDR2 as SYDVKM. The CDR3 is 13 residues long. The CDR3 sequence is CASGQGWNSPLHF. The CDR3 DNA follows: TGTGCCAGCGGTCAGGGTTGGAATTCACCCCTCCACTTT.